This T cell receptor beta chain derives from a study of T cell changes during pregnancy in multiple sclerosis. Method: immunoSEQ multiplex PCR; TCRdb's copy keeps in-frame clones and lacks some. The table includes approximately 61,000 clones, nearly 90% detected once. The CDR3 loop spans 15 amino acids. Germline V gives CDR1 SGHTS, CDR2 YDEGEE. V was pared by 0 bases and J by 6 bases, with 13 bases between. The material was peripheral blood, obtained in the first trimester of pregnancy. This chain uses TRBV5-8 with TRBJ1-5; D unresolved. The receptor was isolated from a female donor with multiple sclerosis, enrolled in a pregnancy study. The CDR3 protein is CASSLEWLSGQPQHF. CDR3 nucleotides: TGTGCCAGCAGCTTGGAGTGGTTGTCAGGTCAGCCCCAGCATTTT.